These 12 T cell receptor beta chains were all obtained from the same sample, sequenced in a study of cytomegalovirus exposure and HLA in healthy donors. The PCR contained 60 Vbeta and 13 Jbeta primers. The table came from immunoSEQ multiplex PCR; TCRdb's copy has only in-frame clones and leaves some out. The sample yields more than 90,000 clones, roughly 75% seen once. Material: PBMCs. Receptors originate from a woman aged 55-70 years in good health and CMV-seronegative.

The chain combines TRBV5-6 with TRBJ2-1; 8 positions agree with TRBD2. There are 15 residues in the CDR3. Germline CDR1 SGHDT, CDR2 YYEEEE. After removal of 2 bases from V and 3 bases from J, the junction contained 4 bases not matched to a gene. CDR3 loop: CASSFGLAGYNEQFF. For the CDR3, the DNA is TGTGCCAGCAGCTTCGGCCTAGCGGGCTACAATGAGCAGTTCTTC.

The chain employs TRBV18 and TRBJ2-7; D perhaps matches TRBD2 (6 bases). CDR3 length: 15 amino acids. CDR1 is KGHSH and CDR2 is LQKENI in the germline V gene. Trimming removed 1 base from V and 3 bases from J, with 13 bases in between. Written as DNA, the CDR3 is TGTGCCAGCTCACCACTGGCTCAGGGAGGCTACGAGCAGTACTTC. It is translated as CASSPLAQGGYEQYF.

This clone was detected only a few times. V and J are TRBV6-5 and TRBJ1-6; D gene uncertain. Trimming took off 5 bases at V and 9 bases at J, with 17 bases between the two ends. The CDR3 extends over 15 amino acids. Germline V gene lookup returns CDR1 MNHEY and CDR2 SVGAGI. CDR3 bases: TGTGCCAGCAGTACCCGGGAGCCCAACGGTTCACCCCTCCACTTT. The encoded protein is CASSTREPNGSPLHF.

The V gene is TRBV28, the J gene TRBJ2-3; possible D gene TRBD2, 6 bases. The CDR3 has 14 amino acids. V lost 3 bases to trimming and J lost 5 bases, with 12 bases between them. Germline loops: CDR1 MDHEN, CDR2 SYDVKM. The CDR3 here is CASSFSGVVDTQYF. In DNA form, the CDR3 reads TGTGCCAGCAGTTTTAGCGGAGTGGTAGATACGCAGTATTTT.

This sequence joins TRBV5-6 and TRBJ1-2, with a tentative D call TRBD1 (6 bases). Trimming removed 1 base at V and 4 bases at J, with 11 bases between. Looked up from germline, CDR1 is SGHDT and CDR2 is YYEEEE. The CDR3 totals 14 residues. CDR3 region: CASSLSGVTYGYTF. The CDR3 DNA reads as TGTGCCAGCAGCTTGTCAGGGGTCACCTATGGCTACACCTTC.

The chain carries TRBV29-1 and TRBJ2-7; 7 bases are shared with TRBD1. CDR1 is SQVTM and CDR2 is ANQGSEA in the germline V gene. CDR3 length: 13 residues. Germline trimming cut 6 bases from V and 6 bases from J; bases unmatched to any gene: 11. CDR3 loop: CSVGSTGVGEQYF. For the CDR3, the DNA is TGCAGCGTCGGCAGCACAGGGGTTGGCGAGCAGTACTTC.

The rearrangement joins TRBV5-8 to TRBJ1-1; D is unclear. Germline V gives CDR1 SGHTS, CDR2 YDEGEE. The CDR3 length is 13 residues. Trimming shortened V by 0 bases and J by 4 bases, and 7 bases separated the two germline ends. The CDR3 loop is CASSLVGSTEAFF. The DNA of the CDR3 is TGTGCCAGCAGCTTGGTCGGTAGCACTGAAGCTTTCTTT.

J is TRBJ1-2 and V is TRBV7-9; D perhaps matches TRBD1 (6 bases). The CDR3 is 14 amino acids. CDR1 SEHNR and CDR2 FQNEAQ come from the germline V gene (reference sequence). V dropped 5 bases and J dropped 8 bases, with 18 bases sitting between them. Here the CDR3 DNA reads TGTGCCAGCAGCATGATGGGGGCTACTTTGGGCTACACCTTC. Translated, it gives CASSMMGATLGYTF.

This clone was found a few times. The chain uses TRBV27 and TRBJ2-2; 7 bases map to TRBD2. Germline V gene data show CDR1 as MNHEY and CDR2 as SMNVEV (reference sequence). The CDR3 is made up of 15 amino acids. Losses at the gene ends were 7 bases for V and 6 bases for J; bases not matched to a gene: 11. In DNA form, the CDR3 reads TGTGCCAGCACTCCAATTGGGGGGGATTCCGGGGAGCTGTTTTTT. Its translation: CASTPIGGDSGELFF.

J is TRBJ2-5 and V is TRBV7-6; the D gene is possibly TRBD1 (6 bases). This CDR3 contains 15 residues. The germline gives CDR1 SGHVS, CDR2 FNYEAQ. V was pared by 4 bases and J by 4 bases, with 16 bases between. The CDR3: CASSSPAQGGETQYF. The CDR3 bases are TGTGCCAGCAGCTCCCCGGCACAGGGTGGAGAGACCCAGTACTTC.

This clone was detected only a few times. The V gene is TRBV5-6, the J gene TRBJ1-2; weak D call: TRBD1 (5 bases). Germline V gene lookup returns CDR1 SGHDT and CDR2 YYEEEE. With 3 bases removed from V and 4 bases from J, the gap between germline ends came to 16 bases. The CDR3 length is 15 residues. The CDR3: CASSSNSWGSYGYTF. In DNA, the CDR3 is TGTGCCAGCAGCTCGAATTCTTGGGGCAGCTATGGCTACACCTTC.

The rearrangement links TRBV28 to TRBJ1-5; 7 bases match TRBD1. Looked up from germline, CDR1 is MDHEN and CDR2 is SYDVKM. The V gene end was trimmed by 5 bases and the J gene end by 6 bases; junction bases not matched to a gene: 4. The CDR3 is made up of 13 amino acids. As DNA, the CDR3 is TGTGCCAGCAGTAGGGGGCAGTTTCAGCCCCAGCATTTT. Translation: CASSRGQFQPQHF.